The T cell receptor (beta chain) under discussion was sequenced for a study of blood T cell repertoires in COVID-19. This clone occurred a few times. Libraries were prepared by immunoSEQ multiplex PCR; TCRdb keeps only in-frame clonotypes and omits some of them. The sample consists of just over 60,000 clones, 79% of them appearing once. The germline CDR1 and CDR2 sequences are SEHNR and FQNEAQ (reference sequence). V was trimmed by 3 bases and J by 1 base, leaving 9 bases between them. CDR3 length: 14 residues. The chain couples TRBV7-9 to TRBJ1-2; no firm D call. Sequenced: peripheral blood. This clonotype was obtained from a woman aged 80 or over with active or convalescent COVID-19. The CDR3: CASSFDGGNYGYTF. CDR3 sequence (DNA): TGTGCCAGCAGCTTCGACGGAGGTAACTATGGCTACACCTTC.